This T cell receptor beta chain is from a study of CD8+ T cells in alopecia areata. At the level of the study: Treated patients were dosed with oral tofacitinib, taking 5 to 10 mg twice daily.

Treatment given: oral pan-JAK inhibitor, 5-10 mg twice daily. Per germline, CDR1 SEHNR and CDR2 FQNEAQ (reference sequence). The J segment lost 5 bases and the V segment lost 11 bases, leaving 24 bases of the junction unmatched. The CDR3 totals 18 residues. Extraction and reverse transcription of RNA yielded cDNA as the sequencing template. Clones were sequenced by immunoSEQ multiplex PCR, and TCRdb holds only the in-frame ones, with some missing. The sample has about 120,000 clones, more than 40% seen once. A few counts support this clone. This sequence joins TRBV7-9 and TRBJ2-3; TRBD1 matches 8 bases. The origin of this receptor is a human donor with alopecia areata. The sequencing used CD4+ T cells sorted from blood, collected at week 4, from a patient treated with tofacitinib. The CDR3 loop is CALKPGIPGQETLDTQYF. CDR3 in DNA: TGTGCCTTAAAACCCGGGATCCCGGGACAGGAGACTTTAGATACGCAGTATTTT.